Sequencing of this T cell receptor beta chain was carried out in a study of blood T cell repertoires in COVID-19. TCRdb's table, derived via immunoSEQ multiplex PCR, lists solely in-frame clones and lacks some. Found here are 90,000 to 140,000 clones, approximately 85% of them singletons; the top ten hold under 4.5%. Per germline, CDR1 SGHKS and CDR2 YYEKEE (reference sequence). The CDR3 is 15 residues long. With 0 bases removed from V and 4 bases from J, the gap between germline ends came to 11 bases. This clone was seen only a few times. Sample: peripheral blood. The chain employs TRBV5-5 and TRBJ1-5; perhaps TRBD1 as D (6 bases). This clonotype was obtained from a man over 45 with acute or convalescent COVID-19. In DNA form, the CDR3 reads TGTGCCAGCAGCTTGGGGACAGAAATAAATCAGCCCCAGCATTTT. Its translation is CASSLGTEINQPQHF.